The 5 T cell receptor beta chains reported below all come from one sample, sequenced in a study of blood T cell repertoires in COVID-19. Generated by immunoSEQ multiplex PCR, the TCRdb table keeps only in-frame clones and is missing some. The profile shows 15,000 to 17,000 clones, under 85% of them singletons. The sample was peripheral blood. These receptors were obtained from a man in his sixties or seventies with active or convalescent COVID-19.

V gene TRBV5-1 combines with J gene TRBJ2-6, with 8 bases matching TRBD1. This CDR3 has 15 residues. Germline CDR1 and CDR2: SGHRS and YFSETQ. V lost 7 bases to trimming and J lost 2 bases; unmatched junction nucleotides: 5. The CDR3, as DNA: TGCGCCAGCGCCCCAGGGGGCCCTGGGGCCAACGTCCTGACTTTC. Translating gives CASAPGGPGANVLTF.

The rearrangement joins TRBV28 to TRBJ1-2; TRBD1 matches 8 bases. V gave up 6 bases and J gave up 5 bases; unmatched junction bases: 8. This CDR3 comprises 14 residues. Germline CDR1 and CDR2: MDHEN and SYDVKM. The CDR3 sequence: CASSPGQDSYGYTF. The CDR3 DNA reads TGTGCCAGCAGCCCGGGACAGGATAGTTATGGCTACACCTTC.

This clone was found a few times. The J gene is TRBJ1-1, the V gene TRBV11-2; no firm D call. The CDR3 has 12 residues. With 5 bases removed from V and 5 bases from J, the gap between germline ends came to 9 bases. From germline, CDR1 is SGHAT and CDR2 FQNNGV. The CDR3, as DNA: TGTGCCAGCAGCCCTGACAAGACTGAAGCTTTCTTT. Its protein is CASSPDKTEAFF.

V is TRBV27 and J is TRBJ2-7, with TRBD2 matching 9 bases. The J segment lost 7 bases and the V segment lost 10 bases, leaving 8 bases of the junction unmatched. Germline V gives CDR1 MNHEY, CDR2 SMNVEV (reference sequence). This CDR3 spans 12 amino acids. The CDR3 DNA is TGTGCCACCCTTGGGGCGGGAGGGGAGCAGTACTTC. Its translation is CATLGAGGEQYF.

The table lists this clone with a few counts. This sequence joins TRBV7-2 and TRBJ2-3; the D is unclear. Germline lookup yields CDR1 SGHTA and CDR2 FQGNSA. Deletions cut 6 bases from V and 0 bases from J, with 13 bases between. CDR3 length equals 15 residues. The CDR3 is CASSNEVGSTDTQYF. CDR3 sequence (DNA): TGTGCCAGCAGTAACGAGGTCGGAAGCACAGATACGCAGTATTTT.